The 17 T cell receptor beta chains in this list originate from one sample, sequenced in a study of T-cell memory formation after mild COVID-19. From the 5' RACE reads, TCRdb called clonotypes with MiXCR, one entry per CDR3 protein. The table lists hundreds of thousands of distinct CDR3 sequences, about a sixth of them singletons. Input material: PBMCs or a T cell subset sorted from them (not recorded which). These receptors were obtained from a man in his late teens or twenties who had mild COVID-19 (a few samples of this study predate the infection). Cell type and time point are not known.

The CDR3 region is CASSPDRGQGNTIYF. The CDR3 DNA reads TGTGCCAGCAGCCCGGACAGGGGACAGGGAAACACCATATATTTT. The V and J genes are TRBV5-4 and TRBJ1-3; the match to TRBD1 covers 9 bases. Germline-derived CDR1 and CDR2 are SGHNT and YYREEE (reference sequence). This CDR3 has 15 residues. With 4 bases clipped from V and 4 bases from J, the junction kept 6 bases outside the gene matches.

V and J are TRBV4-3 and TRBJ1-4; D gene unclear. This CDR3 region has 15 residues. With 5 bases removed from V and 0 bases from J, the gap between germline ends came to 10 bases. The germline gives CDR1 LGHNA, CDR2 YSLEER. The CDR3 DNA reads TGCGCCAGCAGCTCCCGGGCAGCAACTAATGAAAAACTGTTTTTT. Protein sequence: CASSSRAATNEKLFF.

This clonotype was detected a few times. The rearrangement joins TRBV20-1 to TRBJ2-5, with 10 nucleotides matching TRBD1. Losses at the gene ends were 5 bases for V and 5 bases for J; bases not matched to a gene: 8. From germline, CDR1 is DFQATT and CDR2 SNEGSKA (reference sequence). This CDR3 is 14 amino acids long. The CDR3 sequence is CSALRDRGPETQYF. Written as DNA, the CDR3 is TGCAGTGCTCTCCGGGACAGGGGCCCGGAGACCCAGTACTTC.

This clonotype was seen just once. The gene calls are TRBV4-1 and TRBJ2-7; maybe TRBD1 (6 bases). Trimming pared 6 bases from V and 3 bases from J, leaving 18 bases between. CDR1 is MGHRA, CDR2 YSYEKL, per germline. CDR3 length: 15 amino acids. The CDR3: CASRQGLKPDYEQYF. The CDR3 nucleotides are TGCGCCAGCAGACAGGGTCTAAAACCAGACTACGAGCAGTACTTC.

The chain couples TRBV7-2 to TRBJ1-2; D is possibly TRBD1 (5 bases). The CDR3 consists of 14 residues. Trimming left V 8 bases short and J 6 bases short, with 19 bases between. The germline gives CDR1 SGHTA, CDR2 FQGNSA. The CDR3 DNA is TGTGCCAGCGCCAGAGTGGAGGGGCCTCATGGCTACACCTTC. Translated: CASARVEGPHGYTF.

CDR3 in amino acids: CASTGKTGREKLFF. CDR3 DNA: TGTGCCAGCACTGGCAAGACAGGTCGGGAAAAACTGTTTTTT. The V gene is TRBV19, the J gene TRBJ1-4; possibly TRBD1 for D (6 bases). V lost 9 bases, J lost 8 bases, and 19 bases lay in between. CDR1 and CDR2 (germline): LNHDA, SQIVND (reference sequence). The CDR3 consists of 14 residues.

This clonotype was observed a few times. The chain links TRBV4-1 to TRBJ2-2; no reliable D call. The CDR3 spans 13 residues. The ends were cut back, 4 bases at V and 8 bases at J, with 11 bases in the middle. The germline V gene encodes CDR1 MGHRA and CDR2 YSYEKL. The CDR3 DNA is TGCGCCAGCAGCCGAGAGTTTCAGGGGGAGCTGTTTTTT. Translation gives CASSREFQGELFF.

The chain combines TRBV7-2 with TRBJ2-5; D is possibly TRBD2 (5 bases). CDR3 length: 16 residues. Trimming took 5 bases from V and 4 from J, leaving 20 bases between them. Germline V lookup: CDR1 SGHTA, CDR2 FQGNSA. The CDR3 is CASSPTKRKSGETQYF. In nucleotides, the CDR3 is TGTGCCAGCAGCCCGACGAAGAGGAAAAGCGGAGAGACCCAGTACTTC.

The chain carries TRBV6-2 or TRBV6-3 and TRBJ1-1; D gene ambiguous. The germline gives CDR1 MNHEY, CDR2 SVGEGT. The CDR3 runs 11 residues. Deletions cut 7 bases from V and 5 bases from J, with 8 bases between. Here the CDR3 DNA reads TGTGCCAGCACTACGTATACTGAAGCTTTCTTT. Translating gives CASTTYTEAFF.

This clonotype turned up a few times. This chain links TRBV5-4 with TRBJ2-1; D may match TRBD1 or TRBD2 (5 bases each). The CDR3 consists of 15 residues. Germline assignment: CDR1 SGHNT and CDR2 YYREEE (reference sequence). Trimming shortened V by 0 bases and J by 3 bases, and 10 bases separated the two germline ends. CDR3 nucleotide sequence: TGTGCCAGCAGCTTGGGGGGGTGGAACTACAATGAGCAGTTCTTC. Translating gives CASSLGGWNYNEQFF.

This clonotype was seen repeatedly, ten times or more. The J gene is TRBJ1-6, the V gene TRBV4-3; D perhaps matches TRBD1 (5 bases). The CDR3 is 16 amino acids. Germline V gene sequence: CDR1 LGHNA, CDR2 YSLEER. V was clipped by 0 bases and J by 4 bases, with 10 bases between them. The CDR3 region has the DNA TGCGCCAGCAGCCAAGATAGGAAGGGGTATAATTCACCCCTCCACTTT. This sequence encodes CASSQDRKGYNSPLHF.

This clonotype was counted a few times. The V call is TRBV5-1, the J call TRBJ2-3; the D is unclear. This CDR3 contains 14 residues. Trimming took off 0 bases at V and 2 bases at J, with 7 bases between the two ends. The V gene's germline CDR1 is SGHRS and CDR2 YFSETQ. As DNA, the CDR3 is TGCGCCAGCAGCTTGGTAGACCACACAGATACGCAGTATTTT. Translation gives CASSLVDHTDTQYF.

This rearrangement joins TRBV5-1 to TRBJ2-7, with a tentative D call TRBD2 (6 bases). V dropped 4 bases and J dropped 5 bases, with 16 bases sitting between them. The CDR3 length is 14 residues. Germline values: CDR1 SGHRS, CDR2 YFSETQ. The CDR3 DNA follows: TGCGCCAGCAGCCCGGAGGAGGGGAGAAACGAGCAGTACTTC. This translates into CASSPEEGRNEQYF.

This clonotype came up a few times. The chain is built from TRBV5-1 and TRBJ1-3, with D unresolved. Trimming took 4 bases from V and 0 from J, leaving 8 bases between them. Germline V gene sequence: CDR1 SGHRS, CDR2 YFSETQ. This CDR3 comprises 14 residues. The CDR3 sequence: CASSQGVSGNTIYF. DNA for the CDR3: TGCGCCAGCAGCCAAGGAGTCTCTGGAAACACCATATATTTT.

This chain links TRBV5-1 with TRBJ1-2; TRBD1 agrees at 8 bases. Unmatched junction bases numbered 8, after V lost 4 bases and J lost 6 bases. Germline CDR1 and CDR2: SGHRS and YFSETQ. The CDR3 runs 14 residues. The CDR3 region has the DNA TGCGCCAGCAGCCTAGACAGGGGATGGGATGGCTACACCTTC. Its protein product is CASSLDRGWDGYTF.

This sequence joins TRBV7-2 and TRBJ1-2, with D uncertain. CDR1 and CDR2 from the germline V gene are SGHTA and FQGNSA. V was shortened by 1 base and J by 4 bases, with 10 bases between the two germline ends. The CDR3 runs to 14 residues. The CDR3 DNA reads as TGTGCCAGCAGCTTAGGCAGTCCCTTCTATGGCTACACCTTC. Amino acids: CASSLGSPFYGYTF.

The J gene is TRBJ2-2, the V gene TRBV11-2; 9 nucleotides line up with TRBD1. This CDR3 has 16 amino acids. The V and J ends lost 0 bases and 7 bases, in that order; junction bases with no gene match: 6. The germline gives CDR1 SGHAT, CDR2 FQNNGV. The CDR3 spells CASSLEGDRVYGELFF. As DNA, the CDR3 is TGTGCCAGCAGCTTAGAAGGGGACAGGGTATACGGGGAGCTGTTTTTT.